This paragraph reports one TCR beta chain. The target antigen is unknown. This specimen comes from a study of CD8+ T cells in alopecia areata. General observations from the study: Especially in alopecia totalis/universalis, lesional scalp showed greater clonality than normal scalp did. Scalp clonality, along with expanded CD8+ clones among the top 100, was significantly decreased by tofacitinib. Resident alphabeta T-cell populations of normal skin are likewise subject to sequencing in scalp samples.

After isolation, RNA underwent reverse transcription to generate cDNA as the sequencing template. Libraries were prepared by immunoSEQ multiplex PCR; TCRdb keeps only in-frame clonotypes and omits some of them. The table has more than 200,000 clones, more than 55% seen once. Germline values: CDR1 GTSNPN, CDR2 SVGIG (reference sequence). Between the trimmed V and J ends, which lost 2 bases and 4 bases, there was a span of 5 bases. The CDR3 runs to 12 residues. Regarding treatment: oral pan-JAK inhibitor, 5-10 mg twice daily. The source was CD4+ T cells sorted from blood, collected between weeks 43 and 45, from a patient treated with tofacitinib. This TCR was recovered from a human donor with alopecia areata. The genes are TRBV30 and TRBJ1-4; D gene unclear. The CDR3 region has the DNA TGTGCCTGGAGTCGGAGTAATGAAAAACTGTTTTTT. It is translated as CAWSRSNEKLFF.